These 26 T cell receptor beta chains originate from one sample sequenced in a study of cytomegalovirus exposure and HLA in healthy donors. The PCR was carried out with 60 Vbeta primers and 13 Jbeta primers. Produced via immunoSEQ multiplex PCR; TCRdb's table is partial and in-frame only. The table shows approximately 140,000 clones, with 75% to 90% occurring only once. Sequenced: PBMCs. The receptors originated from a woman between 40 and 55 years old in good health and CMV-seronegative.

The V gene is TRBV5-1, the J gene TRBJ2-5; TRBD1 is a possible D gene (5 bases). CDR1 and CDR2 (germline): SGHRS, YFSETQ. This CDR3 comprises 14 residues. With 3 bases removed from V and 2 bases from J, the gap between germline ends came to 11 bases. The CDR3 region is CASSSWTPQETQYF. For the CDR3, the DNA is TGCGCCAGCAGCTCCTGGACACCGCAAGAGACCCAGTACTTC.

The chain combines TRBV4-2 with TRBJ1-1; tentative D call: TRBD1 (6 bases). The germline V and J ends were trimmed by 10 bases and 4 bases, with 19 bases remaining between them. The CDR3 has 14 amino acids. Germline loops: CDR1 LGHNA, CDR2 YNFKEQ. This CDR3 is CATRLTTGPTEAFF. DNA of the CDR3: TGTGCCACCCGGTTAACCACAGGGCCCACTGAAGCTTTCTTT.

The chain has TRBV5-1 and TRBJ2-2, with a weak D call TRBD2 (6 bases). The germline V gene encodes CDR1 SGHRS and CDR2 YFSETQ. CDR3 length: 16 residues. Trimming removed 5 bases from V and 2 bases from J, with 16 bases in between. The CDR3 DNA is TGCGCCAGCAGTCTAACGGGAGATCAAAACACCGGGGAGCTGTTTTTT. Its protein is CASSLTGDQNTGELFF.

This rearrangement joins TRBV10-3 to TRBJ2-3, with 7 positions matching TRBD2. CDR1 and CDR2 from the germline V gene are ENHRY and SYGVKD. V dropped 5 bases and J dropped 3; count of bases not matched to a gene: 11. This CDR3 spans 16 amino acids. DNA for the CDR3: TGTGCCATCAGTTGGTTGTCGGGAGGTGGAACAGATACGCAGTATTTT. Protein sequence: CAISWLSGGGTDTQYF.

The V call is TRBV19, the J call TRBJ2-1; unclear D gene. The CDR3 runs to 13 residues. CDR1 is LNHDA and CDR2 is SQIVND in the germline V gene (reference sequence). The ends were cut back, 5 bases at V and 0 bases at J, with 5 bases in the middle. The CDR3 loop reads CASSPSSYNEQFF. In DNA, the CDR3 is TGTGCCAGTAGTCCCAGCTCCTACAATGAGCAGTTCTTC.

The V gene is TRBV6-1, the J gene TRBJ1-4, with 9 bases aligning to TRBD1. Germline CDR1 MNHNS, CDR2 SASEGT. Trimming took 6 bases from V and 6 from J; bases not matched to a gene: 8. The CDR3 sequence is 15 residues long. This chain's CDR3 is CASSPRGTGYEKLFF. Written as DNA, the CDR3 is TGTGCCAGCAGCCCAAGGGGGACAGGGTATGAAAAACTGTTTTTT.

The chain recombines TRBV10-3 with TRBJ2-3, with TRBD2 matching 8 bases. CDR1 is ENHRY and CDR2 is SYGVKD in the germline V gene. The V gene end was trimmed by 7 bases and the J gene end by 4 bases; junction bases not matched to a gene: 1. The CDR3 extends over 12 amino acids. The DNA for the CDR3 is TGTGCCATCAATAGCGGGGCAGATACGCAGTATTTT. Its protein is CAINSGADTQYF.

The CDR3 DNA sequence: TGTGCCAGCAGTACCCTAGGGAGGGACCAGCCCCAGCATTTT. Its protein is CASSTLGRDQPQHF. The chain combines TRBV6-1 with TRBJ1-5, with TRBD1 as a possible D gene (5 bases). The CDR3 length is 14 residues. Germline V gives CDR1 MNHNS, CDR2 SASEGT. Trimming stripped 5 bases from V and 7 bases from J, with 15 bases between.

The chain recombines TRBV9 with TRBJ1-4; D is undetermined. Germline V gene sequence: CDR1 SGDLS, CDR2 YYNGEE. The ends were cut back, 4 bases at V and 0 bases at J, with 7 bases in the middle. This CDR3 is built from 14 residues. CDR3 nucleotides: TGTGCCAGCAGCATCGGAGCAACTAATGAAAAACTGTTTTTT. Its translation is CASSIGATNEKLFF.

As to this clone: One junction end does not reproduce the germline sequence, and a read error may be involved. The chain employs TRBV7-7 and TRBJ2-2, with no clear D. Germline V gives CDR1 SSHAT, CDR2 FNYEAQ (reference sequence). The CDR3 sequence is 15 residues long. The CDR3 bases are TGTGCTAGCAGCTTAGACCCGGGTATCACCGGGGAGCTGTTTTTT. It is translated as CASSLDPGITGELFF.

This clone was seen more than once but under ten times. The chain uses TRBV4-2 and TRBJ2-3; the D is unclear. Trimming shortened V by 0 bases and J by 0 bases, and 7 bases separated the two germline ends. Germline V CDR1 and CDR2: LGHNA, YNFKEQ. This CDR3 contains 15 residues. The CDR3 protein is CASSQDEDSTDTQYF. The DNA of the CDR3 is TGTGCCAGCAGCCAAGACGAGGATAGCACAGATACGCAGTATTTT.

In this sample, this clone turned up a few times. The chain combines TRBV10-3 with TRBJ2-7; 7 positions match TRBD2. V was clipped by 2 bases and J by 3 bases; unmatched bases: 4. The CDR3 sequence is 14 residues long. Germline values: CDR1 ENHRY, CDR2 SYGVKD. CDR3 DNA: TGTGCCATCAGTGAGCGTACGGGAGGCTACGAGCAGTACTTC. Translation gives CAISERTGGYEQYF.

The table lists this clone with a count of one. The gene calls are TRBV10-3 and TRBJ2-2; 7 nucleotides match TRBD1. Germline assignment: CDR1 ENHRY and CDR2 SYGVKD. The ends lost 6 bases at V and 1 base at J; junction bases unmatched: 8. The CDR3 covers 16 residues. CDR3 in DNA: TGTGCCATCAGCCTGCGACAGGGTGGGAACACCGGGGAGCTGTTTTTT. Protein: CAISLRQGGNTGELFF.

The CDR3 region has the DNA TGTGCCAGTAGTATAGTGCGGCGGGAGACCTACAATGAGCAGTTCTTC. The encoded protein is CASSIVRRETYNEQFF. V and J are TRBV19 and TRBJ2-1; 7 bases match TRBD2. The CDR3 is 16 amino acids. CDR1 and CDR2 (germline): LNHDA, SQIVND (reference sequence). J was trimmed by 2 bases and V by 1 base; bases with no gene match: 5.

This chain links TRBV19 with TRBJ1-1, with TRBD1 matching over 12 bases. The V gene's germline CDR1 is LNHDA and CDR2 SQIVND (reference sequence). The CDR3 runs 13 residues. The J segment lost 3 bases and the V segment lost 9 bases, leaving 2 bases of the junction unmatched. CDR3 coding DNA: TGTGCCAGCGGGGACAGGGGGCACACTGAAGCTTTCTTT. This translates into CASGDRGHTEAFF.

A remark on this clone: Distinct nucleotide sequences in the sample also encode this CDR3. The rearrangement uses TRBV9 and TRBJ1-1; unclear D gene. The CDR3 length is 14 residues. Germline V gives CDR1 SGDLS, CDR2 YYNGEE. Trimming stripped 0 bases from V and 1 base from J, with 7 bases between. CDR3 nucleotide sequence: TGTGCCAGCAGCGTAGGCGGCGAGAACACTGAAGCTTTCTTT. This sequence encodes CASSVGGENTEAFF.

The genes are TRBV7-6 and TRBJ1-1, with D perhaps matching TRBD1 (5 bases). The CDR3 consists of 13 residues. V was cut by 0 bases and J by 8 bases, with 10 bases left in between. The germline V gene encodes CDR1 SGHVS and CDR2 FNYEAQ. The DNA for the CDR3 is TGTGCCAGCAGCTTAGCGCGCGGGGCAGAAGCTTTCTTT. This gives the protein CASSLARGAEAFF.

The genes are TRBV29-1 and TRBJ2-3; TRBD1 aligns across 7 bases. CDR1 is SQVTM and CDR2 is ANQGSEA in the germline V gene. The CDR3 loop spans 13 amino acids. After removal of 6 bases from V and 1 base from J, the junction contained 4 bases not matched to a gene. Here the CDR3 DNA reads TGCAGCGTGACAGGGATCGGCACAGATACGCAGTATTTT. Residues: CSVTGIGTDTQYF.

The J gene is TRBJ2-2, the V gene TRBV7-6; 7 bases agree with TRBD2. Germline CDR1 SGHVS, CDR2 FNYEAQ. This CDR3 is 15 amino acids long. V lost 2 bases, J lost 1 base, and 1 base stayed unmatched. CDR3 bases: TGTGCCAGCAGCTTACTAGCGGAGAACACCGGGGAGCTGTTTTTT. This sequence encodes CASSLLAENTGELFF. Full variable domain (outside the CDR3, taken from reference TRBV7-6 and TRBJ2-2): GAGVSQSPRYKVTKRGQDVALRCDPISGHVSLYWYRQALGQGPEFLTYFNYEAQQDKSGLPNDRFSAERPEGSISTLTIQRTEQRDSAMYRCASSLLAENTGELFFGEGSRLTVL.

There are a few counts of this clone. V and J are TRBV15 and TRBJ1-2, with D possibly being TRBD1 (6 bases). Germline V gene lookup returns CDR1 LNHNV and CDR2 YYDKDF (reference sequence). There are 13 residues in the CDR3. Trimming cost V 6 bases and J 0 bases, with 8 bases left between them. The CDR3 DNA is TGTGCCACCAGTAAGGGGGCTAACTATGGCTACACCTTC. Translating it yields CATSKGANYGYTF.

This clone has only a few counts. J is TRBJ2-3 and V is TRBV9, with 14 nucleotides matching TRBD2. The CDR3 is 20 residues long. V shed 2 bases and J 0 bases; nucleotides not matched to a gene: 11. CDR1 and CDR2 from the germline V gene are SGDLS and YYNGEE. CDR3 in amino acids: CASSVRGVTSGGGSTDTQYF. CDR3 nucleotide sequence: TGTGCCAGCAGCGTGAGGGGTGTGACTAGCGGGGGGGGTAGCACAGATACGCAGTATTTT.

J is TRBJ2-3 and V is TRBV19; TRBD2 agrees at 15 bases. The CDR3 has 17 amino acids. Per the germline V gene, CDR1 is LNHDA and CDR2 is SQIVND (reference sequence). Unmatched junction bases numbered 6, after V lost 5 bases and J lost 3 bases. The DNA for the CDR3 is TGTGCCAGTAGTCCCCGGACTAGCGGGAGGGCTACAGATACGCAGTATTTT. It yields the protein CASSPRTSGRATDTQYF. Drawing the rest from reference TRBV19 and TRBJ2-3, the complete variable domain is DGGITQSPKYLFRKEGQNVTLSCEQNLNHDAMYWYRQDPGQGLRLIYYSQIVNDFQKGDIAEGYSVSREKKESFPLTVTSAQKNPTAFYLCASSPRTSGRATDTQYFGPGTRLTVL.

The CDR3 sequence: CSVAPHGASSYEQYF. The CDR3 DNA sequence: TGCAGCGTTGCCCCGCATGGGGCCTCCTCCTACGAGCAGTACTTC. V gene TRBV29-1 combines with J gene TRBJ2-7; weak D call: TRBD1 (5 bases). CDR3 length: 15 amino acids. V lost 4 bases and J 0 bases, leaving 16 bases between the germline ends. Germline loops: CDR1 SQVTM, CDR2 ANQGSEA.

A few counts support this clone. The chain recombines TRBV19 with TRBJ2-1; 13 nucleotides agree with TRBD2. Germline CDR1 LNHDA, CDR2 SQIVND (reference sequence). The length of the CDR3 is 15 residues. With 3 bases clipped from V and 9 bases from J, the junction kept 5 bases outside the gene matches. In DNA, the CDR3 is TGTGCCAGTAGTATTGGACTAGCGGGAGCAAGTGAGCAGTTCTTC. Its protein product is CASSIGLAGASEQFF.

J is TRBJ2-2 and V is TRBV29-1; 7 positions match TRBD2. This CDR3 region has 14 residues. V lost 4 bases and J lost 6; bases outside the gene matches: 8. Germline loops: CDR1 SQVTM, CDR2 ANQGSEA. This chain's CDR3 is CSVVGRESPGELFF. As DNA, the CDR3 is TGCAGCGTTGTAGGGCGGGAGAGCCCCGGGGAGCTGTTTTTT.

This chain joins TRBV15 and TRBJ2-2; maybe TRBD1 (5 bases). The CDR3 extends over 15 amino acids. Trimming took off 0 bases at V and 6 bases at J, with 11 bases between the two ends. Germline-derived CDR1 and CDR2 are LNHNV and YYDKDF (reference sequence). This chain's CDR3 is CATSRDRGIAGELFF. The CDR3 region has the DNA TGTGCCACCAGCAGAGATAGGGGTATTGCCGGGGAGCTGTTTTTT. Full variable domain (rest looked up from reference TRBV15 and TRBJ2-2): DAMVIQNPRYQVTQFGKPVTLSCSQTLNHNVMYWYQQKSSQAPKLLFHYYDKDFNNEADTPDNFQSRRPNTSFCFLDIRSPGLGDTAMYLCATSRDRGIAGELFFGEGSRLTVL.